This T cell receptor beta chain is from a study of cytomegalovirus exposure and HLA in healthy donors. PCR primers comprised 60 Vbeta and 13 Jbeta primers. Assay: immunoSEQ multiplex PCR; the TCRdb copy retains only in-frame clones and omits some. The repertoire holds 100,000 to 150,000 clones, with about four fifths as singletons. Looked up from germline, CDR1 is LGHNA and CDR2 is YSLEER. V was shortened by 1 base and J by 4 bases, with 13 bases between the two germline ends. The CDR3 covers 15 residues. J is TRBJ1-2 and V is TRBV4-3, with D tentatively TRBD1 (5 bases). The sequence derives from a male donor in good health and CMV-seropositive. The sample was PBMCs. CDR3 amino acids: CASSQVPAGFYGYTF. DNA of the CDR3: TGCGCCAGCAGCCAAGTTCCGGCAGGGTTCTATGGCTACACCTTC.